These 23 T cell receptor beta chains originate from one sample sequenced in a study of Ad26.COV2.S vaccination and SARS-CoV-2 variants. As to treatment: about 20 received Ad26.COV2.S at low or high dose, single or two shots; several received placebo; per-sample allocation not given. The study sampled participants on day 63 after the first vaccine or placebo injection. Generated by immunoSEQ multiplex PCR, the TCRdb table keeps only in-frame clones and is missing some. Of about 440,000 clones in the sample, roughly 87% were seen once. Sequencing was performed on peripheral blood, taken in a trial of Ad26.COV2.S vaccine versus placebo. These receptors originate from a person aged 18-65 years who received the Ad26.COV2.S COVID-19 vaccine or a placebo.

This chain connects TRBV19 to TRBJ1-5, with TRBD1 as a possible D gene (5 bases). CDR3 length: 16 amino acids. Trimming stripped 4 bases from V and 1 base from J, with 14 bases between. Germline assignment: CDR1 LNHDA and CDR2 SQIVND (reference sequence). CDR3 in DNA: TGTGCCAGTAGTACCTGGGGCCCGGAGAGCAATCAGCCCCAGCATTTT. It specifies CASSTWGPESNQPQHF.

This clone appeared once. This sequence joins TRBV18 and TRBJ2-7; 16 nucleotides line up with TRBD2. J was trimmed by 7 bases and V by 4 bases; bases with no gene match: 4. The CDR3 covers 15 residues. The germline CDR1 and CDR2 sequences are KGHSH and LQKENI. The CDR3 region has the DNA TGTGCCAGCTCACTCGGGACTAGCGGGAGGGGAGAGCAGTACTTC. This translates into CASSLGTSGRGEQYF.

The chain joins TRBV11-1 to TRBJ2-5; TRBD1 is a possible D gene (6 bases). Germline-derived CDR1 and CDR2 are SGHAT and FQDESV (reference sequence). V shed 3 bases and J shed 5 bases, with 13 bases lying between them. This CDR3 has 14 residues. CDR3 sequence reads: CASSFPGAGETQYF. Here the CDR3 DNA reads TGTGCCAGCAGCTTCCCAGGGGCGGGTGAGACCCAGTACTTC.

In this sample, this clone turned up a few times. The chain uses TRBV18 and TRBJ2-7; D might be TRBD1 or TRBD2, each matching 7 bases. CDR3 length equals 15 residues. Looked up from germline, CDR1 is KGHSH and CDR2 is LQKENI. Trimming removed 3 bases at V and 1 base at J, with 13 bases between. CDR3 sequence: CASSPGGGESYEQYF. As DNA, the CDR3 is TGTGCCAGCTCACCGGGAGGGGGCGAGTCCTACGAGCAGTACTTC.

The genes are TRBV5-1 and TRBJ1-2, with D perhaps matching TRBD1 (5 bases). The CDR3 totals 13 residues. CDR1 is SGHRS and CDR2 is YFSETQ in the germline V gene. V was trimmed by 2 bases and J by 8 bases, leaving 13 bases between them. CDR3 residues: CASSLLRGGGYTF. As DNA, the CDR3 is TGCGCCAGCAGCTTACTGAGGGGCGGGGGCTACACCTTC.

The chain uses TRBV2 and TRBJ1-5; D unresolved. V gave up 7 bases and J gave up 3 bases, with 16 bases separating them. The CDR3 runs 15 residues. Germline loops: CDR1 SNHLY, CDR2 FYNNEI. CDR3 sequence reads: CASKREVGYNQPQHF. DNA of the CDR3: TGTGCCAGCAAGCGCGAAGTGGGGTACAATCAGCCCCAGCATTTT.

J is TRBJ2-2 and V is TRBV11-3, with 7 nucleotides matching TRBD2. This CDR3 is 17 amino acids long. The V segment lost 1 base and the J segment 5 bases; nucleotides outside the gene matches: 10. Germline CDR1 SGHNT, CDR2 YENEEA. The DNA for the CDR3 is TGTGCCAGCAGCTTAGGCACCGGGACTATTAGAACCGGGGAGCTGTTTTTT. Its protein is CASSLGTGTIRTGELFF. The complete variable domain, with remaining parts taken from reference TRBV11-3 and TRBJ2-2, reads EAGVVQSPRYKIIEKKQPVAFWCNPISGHNTLYWYLQNLGQGPELLIRYENEEAVDDSQLPKDRFSAERLKGVDSTLKIQPAELGDSAVYLCASSLGTGTIRTGELFFGEGSRLTVL.

The chain uses TRBV28 and TRBJ2-7; 9 bases align to TRBD1. The CDR3 is 17 amino acids. Germline CDR1 and CDR2: MDHEN and SYDVKM. The J segment lost 4 bases and the V segment lost 5 bases, leaving 15 bases of the junction unmatched. The CDR3 DNA follows: TGTGCCAGCAGTCCAAACCCGGGACAGGGTTTTGTTTACGAGCAGTACTTC. Residues: CASSPNPGQGFVYEQYF.

This chain connects TRBV2 to TRBJ2-7; 11 bases align to TRBD1. This CDR3 spans 16 amino acids. The V gene's germline CDR1 is SNHLY and CDR2 FYNNEI. Trimming took 6 bases from V and 2 from J; bases not matched to a gene: 9. CDR3 bases: TGTGCCAGCAGCGGACCCGGGACAGGGGGTACCTACGAGCAGTACTTC. Its translation: CASSGPGTGGTYEQYF.

The rearrangement links TRBV5-8 to TRBJ2-1; D uncertain. This CDR3 has 12 amino acids. CDR1 is SGHTS, CDR2 YDEGEE, per germline. V was pared by 0 bases and J by 10 bases, with 8 bases between. CDR3 amino acids: CASSLGSREQFF. The CDR3 DNA reads TGTGCCAGCAGCTTGGGTAGTCGGGAGCAGTTCTTC.

The V call is TRBV7-2, the J call TRBJ2-1; 8 bases line up with TRBD2. CDR1 and CDR2 from the germline V gene are SGHTA and FQGNSA. The CDR3 runs to 12 residues. V lost 6 bases to trimming and J lost 13 bases; unmatched junction nucleotides: 8. As DNA, the CDR3 is TGTGCCAGCAGGCTAGCGGGCGCGGATCAGTTCTTC. Its translation is CASRLAGADQFF.

This rearrangement joins TRBV7-2 to TRBJ2-5; D ambiguous. This CDR3 comprises 13 residues. Trimming removed 3 bases at V and 4 bases at J, with 9 bases between. CDR1 and CDR2 (germline): SGHTA, FQGNSA. CDR3 loop: CASSFGVRETQYF. In DNA, the CDR3 is TGTGCCAGCAGCTTCGGCGTACGAGAGACCCAGTACTTC.

On this clone: The same CDR3 also results from other DNA sequences found in this sample. The rearrangement uses TRBV27 and TRBJ2-7, with 7 bases identical to TRBD2. Germline values: CDR1 MNHEY, CDR2 SMNVEV (reference sequence). The CDR3 has 15 amino acids. The V segment lost 6 bases and the J segment 0 bases; nucleotides outside the gene matches: 8. The CDR3 DNA follows: TGTGCCAGCAGCCTAGTAGCGGGCTCCTCCTACGAGCAGTACTTC. Translated, it gives CASSLVAGSSYEQYF.

About this clone itself: A junction end diverges from the germline sequence, so it may reflect a read error. This same CDR3 is encoded by further DNA sequences in the sample. The J gene is TRBJ2-3, the V gene TRBV7-2; D might be TRBD2 (5 bases). The CDR3 consists of 15 residues. Germline CDR1 SGHTA, CDR2 FQGNSA. The CDR3 sequence is CASSLAPGSTDTQYF. The CDR3 nucleotides read TGTGCCAGCAGCCTAGCTCCGGGCTCCACAGATACGCAGTATTTT. The complete variable domain, with remaining parts taken from reference TRBV7-2 and TRBJ2-3, reads GAGVSQSPSNKVTEKGKDVELRCDPISGHTALYWYRQSLGQGLEFLIYFQGNSAPDKSGLPSDRFSAERTGGSVSTLTIQRTQQEDSAVYLCASSLAPGSTDTQYFGPGTRLTVL.

The J gene is TRBJ1-3, the V gene TRBV3-1 (or the pseudogene TRBV3-2), with a tentative D call TRBD1 (5 bases). The CDR3 loop spans 14 amino acids. CDR1 LGHDT and CDR2 YNNKEL come from the germline V gene (reference sequence). V gave up 4 bases and J gave up 0 bases, with 7 bases separating them. In nucleotides, the CDR3 is TGTGCCAGCAGCCCACAGGCCTCTGGAAACACCATATATTTT. Translation gives CASSPQASGNTIYF.

The V gene is TRBV29-1, the J gene TRBJ1-5, with a possible D match to TRBD1 (6 bases). Germline CDR1 is SQVTM and CDR2 is ANQGSEA. The CDR3 has 12 residues. Trimming took off 5 bases at V and 6 bases at J, with 11 bases between the two ends. The CDR3 sequence: CSVRTAGQPQHF. CDR3 coding DNA: TGCAGCGTTAGGACAGCGGGTCAGCCCCAGCATTTT.

This chain joins TRBV7-3 and TRBJ2-3; no reliable D call. The CDR3 covers 14 residues. The V end was cut by 5 bases, the J end by 1 base, with 10 bases between. Germline V CDR1 and CDR2: SGHTA, FQGTGA. DNA of the CDR3: TGTGCCAGCAGCCCACTCAGGCGCACAGATACGCAGTATTTT. Translation: CASSPLRRTDTQYF.

The chain recombines TRBV28 with TRBJ2-7; the D call may be TRBD1 or TRBD2 (6 bases each). From germline, CDR1 is MDHEN and CDR2 SYDVKM. The V end was cut by 2 bases, the J end by 0 bases, with 17 bases between. This CDR3 has 17 residues. CDR3 region: CASSLGGGGMSSYEQYF. The CDR3 DNA follows: TGTGCCAGCAGTTTAGGAGGAGGGGGAATGAGCTCCTACGAGCAGTACTTC.

This rearrangement joins TRBV10-3 to TRBJ2-1, with a weak D call TRBD1 (6 bases). Trimming took off 0 bases at V and 0 bases at J, with 24 bases between the two ends. CDR3 length: 21 residues. Germline values: CDR1 ENHRY, CDR2 SYGVKD. CDR3 nucleotides: TGTGCCATCAGTGAGTCGGGTACCAAGGGGGAACGAAAAAGCTCCTACAATGAGCAGTTCTTC. As protein: CAISESGTKGERKSSYNEQFF.

This clone has just one count. The V gene is TRBV27, the J gene TRBJ2-2, with D tentatively TRBD1 (6 bases). Germline assignment: CDR1 MNHEY and CDR2 SMNVEV (reference sequence). Trimming stripped 7 bases from V and 1 base from J, with 10 bases between. The CDR3 totals 14 residues. The CDR3 coding sequence is TGTGCCAGCACCCTGACAGGGAACACCGGGGAGCTGTTTTTT. Translated, it gives CASTLTGNTGELFF.

The V call is TRBV12-3 or TRBV12-4, the J call TRBJ2-7; TRBD1 is a possible D gene (6 bases). V shed 5 bases and J shed 1 base, with 6 bases lying between them. This CDR3 is 12 amino acids long. The CDR3 loop reads CASSRGSYEQYF. The CDR3 bases are TGTGCCAGCAGTAGGGGGTCCTACGAGCAGTACTTC.

This chain joins TRBV28 and TRBJ2-2; the match to TRBD2 covers 7 bases. The junction had 16 bases not matched to a gene; V was cut back by 6 bases and J by 6 bases. Germline values: CDR1 MDHEN, CDR2 SYDVKM. This CDR3 is 17 amino acids long. In nucleotides, the CDR3 is TGTGCCAGCAGCCGCCCCTTTTGGGCGGGAGAAGCCGGGGAGCTGTTTTTT. It translates to CASSRPFWAGEAGELFF.

V is TRBV7-2 and J is TRBJ2-7; TRBD2 agrees at 11 bases. The CDR3 has 15 residues. Losses at the gene ends were 4 bases for V and 3 bases for J; bases not matched to a gene: 5. Looked up from germline, CDR1 is SGHTA and CDR2 is FQGNSA. CDR3 in amino acids: CASSSTGTSGYEQYF. The DNA of the CDR3 is TGTGCCAGCAGCTCAACCGGGACTAGCGGCTACGAGCAGTACTTC.